The 18 T cell receptor beta chains given below trace back to one sample, sequenced in a study of T cells in localized non-small cell lung cancer. Using immunoSEQ multiplex PCR, the repertoire was profiled, and TCRdb retains in-frame clones only, with some absent. Of over 20,000 clones in the sample, 92% were seen once. The sequencing here drew on peripheral blood, taken before any cancer treatment. The receptor source for this set is a woman aged 40-75 years with stage I lung adenocarcinoma.

The chain joins TRBV4-1 to TRBJ2-7, with D possibly being TRBD1 or TRBD2 (5 bases each). Germline CDR1 is MGHRA and CDR2 is YSYEKL. V gave up 2 bases and J gave up 4 bases, with 9 bases separating them. The CDR3 spans 13 residues. The CDR3 DNA reads TGCGCCAGCAGCCAAAGGTGGGGGTACGAGCAGTACTTC. Its protein is CASSQRWGYEQYF.

The J gene is TRBJ2-4, the V gene TRBV27; no clear D gene. The CDR3 has 14 residues. CDR1 and CDR2 from the germline V gene are MNHEY and SMNVEV (reference sequence). Between the trimmed V and J ends, which lost 0 bases and 7 bases, there was a span of 10 bases. In DNA form, the CDR3 reads TGTGCCAGCAGTTTATCTGGGTCCTTCAACATTCAGTACTTC. It specifies CASSLSGSFNIQYF.

The V and J genes are TRBV7-2 and TRBJ2-2; TRBD2 might be the D (5 bases). Looked up from germline, CDR1 is SGHTA and CDR2 is FQGNSA. Trimming stripped 5 bases from V and 6 bases from J, with 16 bases between. The CDR3 loop spans 15 amino acids. In DNA form, the CDR3 reads TGTGCCAGCAGCGCGGACTCGCTGGGCCCCGGGGAGCTGTTTTTT. As protein: CASSADSLGPGELFF. The variable domain in full, with the rest retrieved from reference TRBV7-2 and TRBJ2-2, is GAGVSQSPSNKVTEKGKDVELRCDPISGHTALYWYRQSLGQGLEFLIYFQGNSAPDKSGLPSDRFSAERTGGSVSTLTIQRTQQEDSAVYLCASSADSLGPGELFFGEGSRLTVL.

The chain is built from TRBV28 and TRBJ2-7, with TRBD1 identical over 7 bases. This CDR3 has 15 residues. Looked up from germline, CDR1 is MDHEN and CDR2 is SYDVKM. Trimming removed 5 bases from V and 1 base from J; junction bases left unmatched: 8. The CDR3: CASSTPRTGSYEQYF. In DNA form, the CDR3 reads TGTGCCAGCAGTACCCCCCGGACAGGTTCCTACGAGCAGTACTTC. Filled out from reference TRBV28 and TRBJ2-7, the complete variable domain reads DVKVTQSSRYLVKRTGEKVFLECVQDMDHENMFWYRQDPGLGLRLIYFSYDVKMKEKGDIPEGYSVSREKKERFSLILESASTNQTSMYLCASSTPRTGSYEQYFGPGTRLTVT.

This chain uses TRBV28 with TRBJ2-2; TRBD2 agrees at 16 bases. V trimming: 6 bases; J trimming: 5 bases; junction bases outside the gene matches: 12. CDR1 is MDHEN, CDR2 SYDVKM, per germline. The CDR3 totals 19 residues. The DNA for the CDR3 is TGTGCCAGCAGGAAGGGACTAGCGGGAGGGCTGCGACGGACCGGGGAGCTGTTTTTT. Protein product: CASRKGLAGGLRRTGELFF.

This chain connects TRBV28 to TRBJ2-2; TRBD1 is a possible D gene (5 bases). The V end lost 6 bases, the J end lost 1 base, and 15 bases lay between the germline ends. Germline V gives CDR1 MDHEN, CDR2 SYDVKM. The CDR3 has 16 residues. The CDR3: CASRGTPGMNTGELFF. CDR3 coding DNA: TGTGCCAGCAGAGGCACCCCAGGGATGAACACCGGGGAGCTGTTTTTT.

The CDR3 is CASTQSQGAPGYTF. The DNA for the CDR3 is TGTGCCAGCACCCAGTCTCAGGGGGCGCCTGGCTACACCTTC. The genes are TRBV28 and TRBJ1-2; 8 bases line up with TRBD1. The germline CDR1 and CDR2 sequences are MDHEN and SYDVKM. J was trimmed by 7 bases and V by 7 bases; bases with no gene match: 11. The CDR3 extends over 14 amino acids.

This sequence joins TRBV28 and TRBJ2-6; 9 nucleotides match TRBD1. The ends lost 2 bases at V and 4 bases at J; junction bases unmatched: 3. CDR3 length equals 16 residues. Germline CDR1 reads MDHEN; CDR2 reads SYDVKM. The CDR3 coding sequence is TGTGCCAGCAGTTTAGGAGGGACAGGGGGGGCCAACGTCCTGACTTTC. Translated, it gives CASSLGGTGGANVLTF.

This clone appeared a single time. This rearrangement joins TRBV9 to TRBJ2-3, with 7 positions matching TRBD2. Germline lookup yields CDR1 SGDLS and CDR2 YYNGEE. This CDR3 is built from 16 residues. Trimming cost V 4 bases and J 0 bases; bases outside gene matches: 8. The CDR3 loop is CASSPRSGTSTDTQYF. The CDR3 DNA follows: TGTGCCAGCAGCCCGCGAAGCGGGACTAGCACAGATACGCAGTATTTT.

The chain has TRBV27 and TRBJ2-2; 7 bases line up with TRBD1. V lost 0 bases to trimming and J lost 2 bases; unmatched junction nucleotides: 12. Germline-derived CDR1 and CDR2 are MNHEY and SMNVEV (reference sequence). This CDR3 region has 19 residues. The CDR3 region has the DNA TGTGCCAGCAGTTTATCGGCACTTACAGGGGCTCACAACACCGGGGAGCTGTTTTTT. This encodes CASSLSALTGAHNTGELFF.

The genes are TRBV4-1 and TRBJ2-3; possible D gene TRBD2, 6 bases. Per the germline V gene, CDR1 is MGHRA and CDR2 is YSYEKL. Trimming pared 1 base from V and 14 bases from J, leaving 19 bases between. The CDR3 runs to 14 residues. This CDR3 reads CASSQVGAAGRGYF. In DNA, the CDR3 is TGCGCCAGCAGCCAAGTAGGCGCAGCGGGCCGGGGGTATTTT.

The CDR3 here is CASSSTGVGQPQHF. The DNA of the CDR3 is TGCGCCAGCAGTTCAACAGGGGTGGGTCAGCCCCAGCATTTT. The rearrangement links TRBV5-1 to TRBJ1-5; 7 bases agree with TRBD1. The germline V gene encodes CDR1 SGHRS and CDR2 YFSETQ. J gave up 6 bases and V 5 bases, and 8 bases lay outside the gene matches. This CDR3 has 14 residues.

The V call is TRBV28, the J call TRBJ2-3; the match to TRBD1 covers 8 bases. V lost 6 bases, J lost 8 bases, and 13 bases stayed unmatched. CDR3 size: 15 residues. The germline V gene encodes CDR1 MDHEN and CDR2 SYDVKM. The CDR3 protein is CASRTGQGGRGTQYF. The CDR3, as DNA: TGTGCCAGCAGAACTGGACAGGGAGGACGGGGTACGCAGTATTTT.

This clone was detected only once. V and J are TRBV6-5 and TRBJ2-7; D is undetermined. Trimming took 2 bases from V and 3 from J, leaving 8 bases between them. Germline CDR1 is MNHEY and CDR2 is SVGAGI. This CDR3 has 13 amino acids. The CDR3 reads CASSYAPGYEQYF. CDR3 DNA sequence: TGTGCCAGCAGTTACGCCCCGGGCTACGAGCAGTACTTC.

The chain joins TRBV5-1 to TRBJ2-7; the D gene is possibly TRBD2 (6 bases). The V gene's germline CDR1 is SGHRS and CDR2 YFSETQ. V lost 0 bases and J 3 bases, leaving 16 bases between the germline ends. This CDR3 contains 16 residues. DNA for the CDR3: TGCGCCAGCAGCTTGGAGGGGACGGCGGGGTTCTACGAGCAGTACTTC. It is translated as CASSLEGTAGFYEQYF.

This sequence joins TRBV16 and TRBJ1-2, with 9 bases lining up with TRBD1. Germline V gene lookup returns CDR1 KGHSY and CDR2 FQNENV. J lost 4 bases, V lost 0 bases, and 6 bases had no gene match. The CDR3 extends over 16 amino acids. The CDR3 coding sequence is TGTGCCAGCAGCCAATCGGTTACAGGGGGCTCCTATGGCTACACCTTC. Its protein product is CASSQSVTGGSYGYTF.

The rearrangement joins TRBV7-2 to TRBJ1-5, with TRBD1 identical over 7 bases. The CDR3 is 15 residues long. The junction had 10 bases not matched to a gene; V was cut back by 2 bases and J by 9 bases. CDR1 and CDR2 (germline): SGHTA, FQGNSA. The CDR3 nucleotides read TGTGCCAGCAGCTTACAGGGGGGCGGCCCACGGCCCCAGCATTTT. This sequence encodes CASSLQGGGPRPQHF.

This chain joins TRBV4-2 and TRBJ1-1, with D maybe TRBD1 (5 bases). Deletions cut 4 bases from V and 8 bases from J, with 11 bases between. The CDR3 totals 12 residues. The germline gives CDR1 LGHNA, CDR2 YNFKEQ. As DNA, the CDR3 is TGTGCCAGCAGCCTTCAGGGTAAAGAAGCTTTCTTT. It codes for CASSLQGKEAFF.